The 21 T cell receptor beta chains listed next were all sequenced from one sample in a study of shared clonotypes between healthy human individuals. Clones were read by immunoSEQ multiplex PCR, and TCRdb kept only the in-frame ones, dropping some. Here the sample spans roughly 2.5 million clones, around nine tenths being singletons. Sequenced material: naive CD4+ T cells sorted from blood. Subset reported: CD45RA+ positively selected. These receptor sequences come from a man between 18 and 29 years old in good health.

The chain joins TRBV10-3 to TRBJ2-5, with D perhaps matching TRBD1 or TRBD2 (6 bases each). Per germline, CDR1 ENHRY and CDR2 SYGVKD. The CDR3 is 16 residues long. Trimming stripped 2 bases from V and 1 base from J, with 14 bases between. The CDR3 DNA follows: TGTGCCATCAGTGAGAATCCCCCGGGGGCCCAAGAGACCCAGTACTTC. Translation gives CAISENPPGAQETQYF.

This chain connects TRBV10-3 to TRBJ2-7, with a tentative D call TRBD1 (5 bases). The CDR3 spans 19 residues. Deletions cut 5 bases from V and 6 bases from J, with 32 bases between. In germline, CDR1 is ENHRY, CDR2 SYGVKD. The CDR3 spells CAISLYSTVLISNSGEQYF. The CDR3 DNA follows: TGTGCCATCAGTCTCTACTCGACAGTCCTTATTTCGAATTCCGGCGAGCAGTACTTC.

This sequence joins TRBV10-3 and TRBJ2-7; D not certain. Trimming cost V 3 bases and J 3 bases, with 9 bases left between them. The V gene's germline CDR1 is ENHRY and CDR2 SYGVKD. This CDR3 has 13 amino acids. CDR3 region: CAISDLMGYEQYF. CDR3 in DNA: TGTGCCATCAGTGATCTAATGGGCTACGAGCAGTACTTC.

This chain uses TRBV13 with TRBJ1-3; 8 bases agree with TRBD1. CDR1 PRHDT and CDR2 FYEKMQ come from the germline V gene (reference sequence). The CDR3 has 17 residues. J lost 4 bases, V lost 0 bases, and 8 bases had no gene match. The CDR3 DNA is TGTGCCAGCAGCTTAGGCGCAGGGGGCACAAGCGGAAACACCATATATTTT. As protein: CASSLGAGGTSGNTIYF.

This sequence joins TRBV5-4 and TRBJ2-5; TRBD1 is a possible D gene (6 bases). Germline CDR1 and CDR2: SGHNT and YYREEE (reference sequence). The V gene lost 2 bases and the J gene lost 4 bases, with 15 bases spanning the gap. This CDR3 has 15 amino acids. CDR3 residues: CASSLIDRQGETQYF. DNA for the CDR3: TGTGCCAGCAGCTTAATAGACAGGCAGGGAGAGACCCAGTACTTC.

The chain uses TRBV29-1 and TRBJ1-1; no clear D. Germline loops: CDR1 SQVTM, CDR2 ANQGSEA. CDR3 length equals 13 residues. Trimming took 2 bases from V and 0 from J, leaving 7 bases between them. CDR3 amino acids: CSVEHTLNTEAFF. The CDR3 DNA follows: TGCAGCGTTGAACACACCTTGAACACTGAAGCTTTCTTT.

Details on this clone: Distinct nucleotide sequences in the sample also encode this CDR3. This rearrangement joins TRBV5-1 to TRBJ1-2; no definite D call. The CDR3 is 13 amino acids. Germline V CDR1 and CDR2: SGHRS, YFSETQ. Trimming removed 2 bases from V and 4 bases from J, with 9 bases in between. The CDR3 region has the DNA TGCGCCAGCAGCTTAAGTGAGAGCTATGGCTACACCTTC. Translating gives CASSLSESYGYTF.

DNA for the CDR3: TGTGCCAGCTCACCAAGCCTAGCGGGGTACAATGAGCAGTTCTTC. The encoded protein is CASSPSLAGYNEQFF. The J gene is TRBJ2-1, the V gene TRBV18; 9 bases are shared with TRBD2. The CDR3 contains 15 residues. The germline gives CDR1 KGHSH, CDR2 LQKENI. V gave up 2 bases and J gave up 4 bases; unmatched junction bases: 3.

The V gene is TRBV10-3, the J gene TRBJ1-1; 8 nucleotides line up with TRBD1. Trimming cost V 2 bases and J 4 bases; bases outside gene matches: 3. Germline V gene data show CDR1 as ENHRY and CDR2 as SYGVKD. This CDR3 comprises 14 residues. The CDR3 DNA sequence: TGTGCCATCAGTGAGACCACAGGGGGCACTGAAGCTTTCTTT. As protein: CAISETTGGTEAFF.

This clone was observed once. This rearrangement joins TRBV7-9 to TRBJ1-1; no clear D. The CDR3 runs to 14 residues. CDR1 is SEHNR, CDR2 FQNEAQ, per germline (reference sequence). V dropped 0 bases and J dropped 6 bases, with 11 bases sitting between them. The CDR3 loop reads CASSLALGLAEAFF. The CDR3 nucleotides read TGTGCCAGCAGCTTAGCTTTAGGATTAGCTGAAGCTTTCTTT.

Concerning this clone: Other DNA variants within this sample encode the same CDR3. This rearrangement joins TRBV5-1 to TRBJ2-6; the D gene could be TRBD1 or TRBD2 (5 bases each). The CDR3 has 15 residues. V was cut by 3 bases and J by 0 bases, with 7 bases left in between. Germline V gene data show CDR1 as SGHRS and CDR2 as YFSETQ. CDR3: CASSSGTSGANVLTF. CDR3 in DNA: TGCGCCAGCAGCTCAGGGACCTCTGGGGCCAACGTCCTGACTTTC.

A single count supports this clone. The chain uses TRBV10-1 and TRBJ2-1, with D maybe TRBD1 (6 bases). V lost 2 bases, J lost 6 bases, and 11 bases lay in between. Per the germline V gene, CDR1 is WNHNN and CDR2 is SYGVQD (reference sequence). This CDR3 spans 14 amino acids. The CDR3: CASSEDGQFNEQFF. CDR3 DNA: TGCGCCAGCAGTGAGGATGGACAGTTCAATGAGCAGTTCTTC.

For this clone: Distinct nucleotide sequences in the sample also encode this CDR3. This chain's CDR3 is CASSYSRDGYGYTF. CDR3 DNA sequence: TGTGCCAGCAGTTACTCAAGGGATGGCTATGGCTACACCTTC. V and J are TRBV6-5 and TRBJ1-2, with no clear D. The germline CDR1 and CDR2 sequences are MNHEY and SVGAGI. There are 14 residues in the CDR3. Trimming removed 0 bases from V and 4 bases from J, with 9 bases in between.

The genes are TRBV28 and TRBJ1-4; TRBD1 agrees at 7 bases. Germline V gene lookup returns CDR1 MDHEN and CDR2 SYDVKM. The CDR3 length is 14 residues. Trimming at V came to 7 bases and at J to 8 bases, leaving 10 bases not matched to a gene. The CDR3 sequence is CASTRQGEWEKLFF. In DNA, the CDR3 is TGTGCCAGCACTAGGCAGGGGGAGTGGGAAAAACTGTTTTTT.

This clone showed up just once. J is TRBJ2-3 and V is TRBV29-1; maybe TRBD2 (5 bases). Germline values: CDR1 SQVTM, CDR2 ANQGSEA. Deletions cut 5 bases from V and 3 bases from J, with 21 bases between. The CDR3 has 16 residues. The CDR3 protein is CSVTDWAPPGTDTQYF. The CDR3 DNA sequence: TGCAGCGTTACCGATTGGGCCCCGCCGGGGACAGATACGCAGTATTTT.

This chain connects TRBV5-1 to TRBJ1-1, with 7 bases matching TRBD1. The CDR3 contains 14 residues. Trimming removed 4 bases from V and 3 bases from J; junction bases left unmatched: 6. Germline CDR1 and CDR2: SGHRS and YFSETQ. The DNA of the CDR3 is TGCGCCAGCAGCCACAGGGGTTCCTACACTGAAGCTTTCTTT. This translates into CASSHRGSYTEAFF.

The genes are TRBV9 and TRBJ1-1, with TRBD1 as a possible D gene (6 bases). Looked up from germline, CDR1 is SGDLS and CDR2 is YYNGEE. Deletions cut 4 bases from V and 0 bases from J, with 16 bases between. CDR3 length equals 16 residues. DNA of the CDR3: TGTGCCAGCAGCCTTCTCGGACAGAACATGAACACTGAAGCTTTCTTT. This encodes CASSLLGQNMNTEAFF.

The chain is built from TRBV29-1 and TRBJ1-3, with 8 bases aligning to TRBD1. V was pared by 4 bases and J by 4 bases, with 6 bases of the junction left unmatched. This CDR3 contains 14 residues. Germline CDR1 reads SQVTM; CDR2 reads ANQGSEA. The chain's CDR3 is CSVGQGTGGNTIYF. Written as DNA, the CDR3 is TGCAGCGTTGGACAGGGGACAGGAGGAAACACCATATATTTT.

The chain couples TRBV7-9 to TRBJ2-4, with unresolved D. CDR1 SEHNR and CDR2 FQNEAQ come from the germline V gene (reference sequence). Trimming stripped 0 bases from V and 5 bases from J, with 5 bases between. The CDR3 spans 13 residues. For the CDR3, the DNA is TGTGCCAGCAGCTTAGCCCCTGAAAACATTCAGTACTTC. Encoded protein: CASSLAPENIQYF.

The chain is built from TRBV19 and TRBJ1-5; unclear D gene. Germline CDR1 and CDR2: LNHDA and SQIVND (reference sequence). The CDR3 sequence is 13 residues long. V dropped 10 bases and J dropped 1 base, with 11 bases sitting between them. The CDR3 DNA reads TGTGCCACCGCTGGGGTGAGCAATCAGCCCCAGCATTTT. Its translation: CATAGVSNQPQHF.

DNA for the CDR3: TGTGCCAGCAGCCCCCGAGCAGGCGTCTCTGGGGCCAACGTCCTGACTTTC. It is translated as CASSPRAGVSGANVLTF. The chain is built from TRBV11-2 and TRBJ2-6, with D unclear. The CDR3 is 17 amino acids. Germline CDR1 SGHAT, CDR2 FQNNGV. Trimming took 5 bases from V and 0 from J, leaving 14 bases between them.